A selection of T cell receptor beta chains follows, all from one sample in a study of shared clonotypes between healthy human individuals. The assay was immunoSEQ multiplex PCR, and TCRdb's table has in-frame clones only and misses some. The sample yields about 1.5 million clones, nearly 99% seen once. The sequenced material came from naive CD4+ T cells sorted from blood. The receptor set was obtained from a man aged 25-45 years in good health. Both conserved end residues are part of each CDR3. The D gene is left open where the match is weak. Some rows mark clone size as missing; the rest say once, few, many or name a class of expanded clone.

V	D	J	size	DNA	CDR3
TRBV5-1	TRBD2	TRBJ2-5	once	TGCGCCAGCAGCTTGGGTGGGACTAGCGAACCTGGGGAGACCCAGTACTTC	CASSLGGTSEPGETQYF
TRBV27	-	TRBJ2-5	-	TGTGCCAGCAGTCCACGTATCGGAGGGGGAGGAGAGACCCAGTACTTC	CASSPRIGGGGETQYF
TRBV6-5	-	TRBJ2-7	-	TGTGCCAGCAGTGGCCAGTACGAGCAGTACTTC	CASSGQYEQYF
TRBV9	-	TRBJ1-3	-	TGTGCCAGCACACCGAGAAACGGGGTGGCGGGAAACACCATATATTTT	CASTPRNGVAGNTIYF
TRBV11-1	-	TRBJ1-5	-	TGTGCCAGCAGCTTACAGGTCAATCAGCCCCAGCATTTT	CASSLQVNQPQHF
TRBV14	-	TRBJ1-2	-	TGTGCCAGCAGCCAAAGGACTTATGGCTACACCTTC	CASSQRTYGYTF
TRBV23-1	-	TRBJ2-6	-	TGCGCCAGTCTCCGGGCCCATGAAAACGTCCTGACTTTC	CASLRAHENVLTF
TRBV30	-	TRBJ2-3	-	TGTGCCTGGAGGGAGGGGCCCACAGATACGCAGTATTTT	CAWREGPTDTQYF
TRBV9	-	TRBJ2-6	-	TGTGCCAGCAGCCTCCCCAGGGCTGGGGCCAACGTCCTGACTTTC	CASSLPRAGANVLTF
TRBV18	-	TRBJ2-7	-	TGTGCCAGCTCGACCGGGACTGGCGCGCAGTACTTC	CASSTGTGAQYF
TRBV9	TRBD2	TRBJ2-7	-	TGTGCCAGCAGCCGGGACTACGCCTACGAGCAGTACTTC	CASSRDYAYEQYF
TRBV7-9	-	TRBJ2-7	-	TGTGCCAGCAGCTTACGGACAGCCTACGAGCAGTACTTC	CASSLRTAYEQYF
TRBV19	-	TRBJ2-1	-	TGTGCCAGTAGTTGGTCGGCGGGTGACTCCTACAATGAGCAGTTCTTC	CASSWSAGDSYNEQFF
TRBV19	-	TRBJ2-3	-	TGTGCCAGTAGTATCCTCGGACGCACAGATACGCAGTATTTT	CASSILGRTDTQYF
TRBV15	TRBD2	TRBJ2-1	-	TGTGCCACCAGCGGGTTACCGGCGGGAGGGCCTAGAGATGAGCAGTTCTTC	CATSGLPAGGPRDEQFF
TRBV29-1	TRBD2	TRBJ2-1	-	TGCAGAGTCGGGACTAGCTCCTACAATGAGCAGTTCTTC	CRVGTSSYNEQFF
TRBV9	-	TRBJ2-7	-	TGTGCCAGCAGCGTAGGTCCTGGGGCCCACGAGCAGTACTTC	CASSVGPGAHEQYF
TRBV5-4	-	TRBJ2-7	-	TGTGCCAGCAGCTGGAGCACTAGCGGACAGGTTCGGCAGTACTTC	CASSWSTSGQVRQYF
TRBV18	-	TRBJ1-1	-	TGTGCCAGCTCACCAAAGGGGGAAGCTTTCTTT	CASSPKGEAFF
TRBV10-2	TRBD2	TRBJ2-5	-	TGCGCCAGCAGTAGGACTAGCGGGAGGGCCGAGACCCAGTACTTC	CASSRTSGRAETQYF
TRBV16	-	TRBJ2-3	-	TGTGCCAGCAGCCTCAGGACAGTCACAGATACGCAGTATTTT	CASSLRTVTDTQYF
TRBV9	-	TRBJ2-1	once	TGTGCCAGCAGCGTTCAATCGGGGAACAATGAGCAGTTCTTC	CASSVQSGNNEQFF
TRBV5-5	-	TRBJ2-7	-	TGTGCCAGCAGCTCGACCAGAGCGTTGTCCGAGCAGTACTTC	CASSSTRALSEQYF
TRBV27	-	TRBJ1-4	-	TGTGCCAGCAGTAGAAACTGGTCTAATGAAAAACTGTTTTTT	CASSRNWSNEKLFF
TRBV11-2	TRBD2	TRBJ2-7	-	TGTGCCAGCAGCTTACCAGCGGGGGGGGGCTACGAGCAGTACTTC	CASSLPAGGGYEQYF
TRBV7-9	-	TRBJ1-2	once	TGTGCCAGCAGCTTTACCGTAAACTATGGCTACACCTTC	CASSFTVNYGYTF
TRBV2	-	TRBJ2-5	-	TGTGCCAGCTCGAGGTGGGAGACCCAGTACTTC	CASSRWETQYF
TRBV9	TRBD1	TRBJ1-1	once	TGTGCCAGCAGCGTAGAGGTGACAGGGACTGAAGCTTTCTTT	CASSVEVTGTEAFF
TRBV11-2	-	TRBJ1-2	-	TGTGCCAGCAGCCGGGAGGCAGGGAAGGACTGGGGGGCTAGTGGCTACACCTTC	CASSREAGKDWGASGYTF
TRBV28	-	TRBJ1-1	-	TGTGCCAGCAGCCGGAGGGGGGAAGCTTTCTTT	CASSRRGEAFF
TRBV6-1	TRBD1	TRBJ1-1	-	TGTGCCAGCAGTGAAAACACCCCGGGACAGGGAATGAACACTGAAGCTTTCTTT	CASSENTPGQGMNTEAFF
TRBV27	-	TRBJ2-7	-	TGTGCCAGCTCGGTCACAGGACCGCACGAGCAGTACTTC	CASSVTGPHEQYF
TRBV4-1	-	TRBJ2-3	-	TGCGCCAGCAGCCAAGATGCGGCTTCGGGGGATACGCAGTATTTT	CASSQDAASGDTQYF
TRBV18	-	TRBJ2-7	-	TGTGCCAGCTCATCCCGGGACAAAGGTTGGGAGCAGTACTTC	CASSSRDKGWEQYF
TRBV7-3	-	TRBJ2-5	-	TGTGCCAGCAGCCGCGGACAATCAGAGACCCAGTACTTC	CASSRGQSETQYF
TRBV11-2	-	TRBJ2-3	-	TGTGCCAGCAGCTTAGTATGGGGCACAGATACGCAGTATTTT	CASSLVWGTDTQYF
TRBV5-4	-	TRBJ1-4	-	TGTGCCAGCAGCCTGAAGAATGAAAAACTGTTTTTT	CASSLKNEKLFF
TRBV15	-	TRBJ2-1	-	TGTGCCACCAGCAGAGCACAGGGAACGGGGAATGAGCAGTTCTTC	CATSRAQGTGNEQFF
TRBV6-4	-	TRBJ2-1	few	TGTGCCAGCAGTGACTCGATGGCGGGATCCTACAATGAGCAGTTCTTC	CASSDSMAGSYNEQFF
TRBV30	-	TRBJ1-2	-	TGTGCCTGGTTATCAACTAATAACTATGGCTACACCTTC	CAWLSTNNYGYTF